This T cell receptor beta chain derives from a study of molecular identifiers for immune sequencing clone quantification. TCRdb called the PCR reads again in MiXCR, with one record for every CDR3 protein. The sample yields under 600,000 distinct CDR3 sequences, about 25% seen once. V shed 6 bases and J 5 bases; nucleotides not matched to a gene: 14. This CDR3 region has 15 residues. Germline lookup yields CDR1 DFQATT and CDR2 SNEGSKA (reference sequence). The clonotype comes from a human donor in good health. Some libraries in this study had Jurkat cell RNA spiked in. The rearrangement joins TRBV20-1 to TRBJ2-3, with TRBD2 matching 7 bases. Material for sequencing was naive CD8+ T cells from blood, with Jurkat cell RNA spiked in. Subset here: FACS-sorted CD8+CD4-CCR7+CD45RA+ naive T cells. Here the CDR3 DNA reads TGCAGTGCCAATACCGGGACTACCTACAGAGATACGCAGTATTTT. Translated: CSANTGTTYRDTQYF.